These 18 T cell receptor beta chains were all obtained from the same sample, sequenced in a study of blood T cell repertoires in COVID-19 (TCRdb year 2020). The library was made by the immunoSEQ multiplex PCR assay. In TCRdb, the immuneACCESS table is reduced to in-frame sequences with V and J assigned. These tables do not hold every clone; where another copy was compared, an unresolved V gene accounts for under half, and the others remain unexplained. The sample has approximately 530,000 clones on record, about 89% of them singletons. Roughly 8.3% of the sample goes to the ten largest clones. The source material was peripheral blood. The source is a woman between 45 and 60 years old with COVID-19, enrolled during active disease.

The chain combines TRBV5-1 with TRBJ1-4; the D is unclear. This CDR3 region has 14 residues. Germline assignment: CDR1 SGHRS and CDR2 YFSETQ. V gave up 3 bases and J gave up 7 bases, with 13 bases separating them. This chain's CDR3 is CASSSSTGGEKLFF. The CDR3 DNA reads TGCGCCAGCAGCTCTAGTACTGGCGGTGAAAAACTGTTTTTT.

This chain connects TRBV19 to TRBJ1-2; possible D gene TRBD1, 6 bases. Per the germline V gene, CDR1 is LNHDA and CDR2 is SQIVND (reference sequence). V lost 6 bases, J lost 3 bases, and 17 bases lay in between. This CDR3 has 15 amino acids. The CDR3, as DNA: TGTGCCAGTAGGGATGGGGGGGCGAAAGACTATGGCTACACCTTC. As protein: CASRDGGAKDYGYTF.

The chain links TRBV3-1 (or the pseudogene TRBV3-2) to TRBJ1-2; tentatively, D is TRBD1 (5 bases). Trimming removed 0 bases from V and 7 bases from J, with 15 bases in between. Germline-derived CDR1 and CDR2 are LGHDT and YNNKEL (reference sequence). CDR3 length equals 15 residues. For the CDR3, the DNA is TGTGCCAGCAGCCAAGATACCAGGGATTCGGTTGGCTACACCTTC. As protein: CASSQDTRDSVGYTF.

The rearrangement joins TRBV5-4 to TRBJ2-5, with 12 bases fitting TRBD2. Germline CDR1 reads SGHNT; CDR2 reads YYREEE (reference sequence). This CDR3 has 18 residues. Losses at the gene ends were 0 bases for V and 5 bases for J; bases not matched to a gene: 11. The CDR3 sequence: CASSLELAGGQGWETQYF. The CDR3 DNA is TGTGCCAGCAGCTTGGAACTAGCGGGGGGCCAGGGGTGGGAGACCCAGTACTTC.

Note on this clone: This specimen includes other DNA sequences encoding the same CDR3. CDR3 residues: CASSPSGPGGEVNTEAFF. CDR3 in DNA: TGTGCCAGCAGCCCGTCAGGGCCCGGCGGGGAGGTGAACACTGAAGCTTTCTTT. V is TRBV4-2 and J is TRBJ1-1; maybe TRBD1 (5 bases). The CDR3 extends over 18 amino acids. The V gene's germline CDR1 is LGHNA and CDR2 YNFKEQ. Deletions cut 4 bases from V and 0 bases from J, with 21 bases between.

This chain joins TRBV2 and TRBJ1-2; 9 nucleotides align to TRBD1. The CDR3 is 14 residues long. Germline V gives CDR1 SNHLY, CDR2 FYNNEI. J lost 2 bases, V lost 6 bases, and 4 bases had no gene match. In nucleotides, the CDR3 is TGTGCCAGCAGGTTCGGACAGGGGAACTATGGCTACACCTTC. This codes for CASRFGQGNYGYTF.

V is TRBV2 and J is TRBJ1-6; TRBD1 might be the D (5 bases). The CDR3 sequence is 12 residues long. V shed 10 bases and J shed 7 bases, with 11 bases lying between them. Germline CDR1 SNHLY, CDR2 FYNNEI. CDR3 protein: CATGPGNSPLHF. CDR3 nucleotides: TGTGCCACAGGGCCAGGAAATTCACCCCTCCACTTT. Together with reference TRBV2 and TRBJ1-6, the CDR3 gives the full variable domain: EPEVTQTPSHQVTQMGQEVILRCVPISNHLYFYWYRQILGQKVEFLVSFYNNEISEKSEIFDDQFSVERPDGSNFTLKIRSTKLEDSAMYFCATGPGNSPLHFGNGTRLTVT.

V usage is TRBV6-5 and J usage is TRBJ2-1; no clear D. V lost 7 bases to trimming and J lost 5 bases, with 15 bases between them. The CDR3 has 14 amino acids. Germline V gives CDR1 MNHEY, CDR2 SVGAGI. The CDR3 DNA reads as TGTGCCAGCACAATTACACCAGTCAACAATGAGCAGTTCTTC. Translating gives CASTITPVNNEQFF.

J is TRBJ1-2 and V is TRBV6-2 or TRBV6-3; D is perhaps TRBD1 (5 bases). V lost 0 bases, J lost 4 bases, and 6 bases lay in between. The CDR3 spans 13 residues. Germline V gene data show CDR1 as MNHEY and CDR2 as SVGEGT. CDR3 nucleotide sequence: TGTGCCAGCAGTTACTCGGGGGGCTATGGCTACACCTTC. Translation: CASSYSGGYGYTF.

The CDR3 DNA reads as TGCGCCAGCACTGGGACTAGCGGGGGGGCAGTGGAGACCCAGTACTTC. Its protein product is CASTGTSGGAVETQYF. This chain connects TRBV5-1 to TRBJ2-5, with TRBD2 identical over 16 bases. This CDR3 comprises 16 residues. J lost 5 bases, V lost 6 bases, and 7 bases had no gene match. Per germline, CDR1 SGHRS and CDR2 YFSETQ.

The V and J genes are TRBV19 and TRBJ1-6, with TRBD1 matching 11 bases. This CDR3 is 16 amino acids long. Germline V gene lookup returns CDR1 LNHDA and CDR2 SQIVND (reference sequence). Germline trimming cut 2 bases from V and 8 bases from J; bases unmatched to any gene: 5. DNA for the CDR3: TGTGCCAGTAGTATACGGACAGGGGGCGCCGATTCACCCCTCCACTTT. Translation gives CASSIRTGGADSPLHF.

V and J are TRBV19 and TRBJ2-7; a weak D match, TRBD2 (6 bases). Germline CDR1 and CDR2: LNHDA and SQIVND (reference sequence). V gave up 3 bases and J gave up 0 bases, with 15 bases separating them. The CDR3 is 16 amino acids. DNA for the CDR3: TGTGCCAGTAGTATGTTGCGGGGTGTTGGCTCCTACGAGCAGTACTTC. Encoded protein: CASSMLRGVGSYEQYF. Combining the CDR3 with reference TRBV19 and TRBJ2-7 gives the whole variable domain DGGITQSPKYLFRKEGQNVTLSCEQNLNHDAMYWYRQDPGQGLRLIYYSQIVNDFQKGDIAEGYSVSREKKESFPLTVTSAQKNPTAFYLCASSMLRGVGSYEQYFGPGTRLTVT.

This rearrangement joins TRBV24-1 to TRBJ1-2; possibly TRBD1 for D (5 bases). This CDR3 has 12 amino acids. Germline loops: CDR1 KGHDR, CDR2 SFDVKD. Trimming removed 4 bases at V and 6 bases at J, with 8 bases between. As DNA, the CDR3 is TGTGCCACCAGTGACCCAGGGCATGGCTACACCTTC. Its protein product is CATSDPGHGYTF.

The V call is TRBV25-1, the J call TRBJ1-1; TRBD1 matches 7 bases. J gave up 0 bases and V 3 bases, and 4 bases lay outside the gene matches. The CDR3 consists of 15 residues. In germline, CDR1 is MGHDK, CDR2 SYGVNS. CDR3 in amino acids: CASSDPTGVNTEAFF. CDR3 sequence (DNA): TGTGCCAGCAGTGATCCCACAGGGGTGAACACTGAAGCTTTCTTT.

The DNA for the CDR3 is TGCAGCGCCCTGAAGGGGTTAAGGATGAACACTGAAGCTTTCTTT. Encoded protein: CSALKGLRMNTEAFF. The chain joins TRBV29-1 to TRBJ1-1; a possible D gene is TRBD1 (5 bases). The V gene lost 7 bases and the J gene lost 0 bases, with 18 bases spanning the gap. The CDR3 has 15 amino acids. CDR1 is SQVTM, CDR2 ANQGSEA, per germline.

In its sample, this clone was seen once. This sequence joins TRBV21-1 and TRBJ2-2; the listed D gene, TRBD2, was not tested against the DNA. TRBV21-1 corresponds to a pseudogene. The CDR3 is 14 amino acids. CDR3 residues: CATLAGGRGGELFF. CDR3 bases: TGTGCCACCCTAGCGGGGGGGCGTGGCGGGGAGCTGTTTTTT.

This chain joins TRBV6-4 and TRBJ2-3; D may be TRBD2 (6 bases). Deletions cut 0 bases from V and 8 bases from J, with 9 bases between. The CDR3 has 13 amino acids. Germline values: CDR1 MRHNA, CDR2 SNTAGT. The CDR3 region has the DNA TGTGCCAGCAGTGACTCTTTCGGGGGTACGCAGTATTTT. This gives the protein CASSDSFGGTQYF.

The chain couples TRBV7-3 to TRBJ2-3; maybe TRBD2 (5 bases). Per germline, CDR1 SGHTA and CDR2 FQGTGA. Trimming stripped 5 bases from V and 2 bases from J, with 11 bases between. The CDR3 consists of 14 residues. Written as DNA, the CDR3 is TGTGCCAGCAGCCCCGGACTGATCACAGATACGCAGTATTTT. Its translation: CASSPGLITDTQYF.